This T cell receptor (beta chain) comes out of a study of spatial heterogeneity in lung cancer. Across the study: As counted in raw reads, each unique TCR and UMI combination appeared more than ten times on average.

The CDR3 totals 16 residues. From germline, CDR1 is SGHAT and CDR2 FQNNGV. Trimming stripped 8 bases from V and 6 bases from J, with 23 bases between. Time point: sample taken at primary tumor resection. The donor group consisted of over 55 patients who had untreated, early-stage non-small cell lung cancer. Every individual TCR cDNA molecule carried its own unique molecular identifier, which allowed correction of PCR and sequencing errors. TCRdb ran MiXCR on the 5' RACE reads and lists one entry per CDR3 protein. Here the sample spans some 7,700 distinct CDR3 sequences, roughly a sixth being singletons.

This clonotype was sampled from a male donor with early-stage non-small cell lung cancer. The chain employs TRBV11-2 and TRBJ2-4; D assignment may be TRBD1 or TRBD2 (5 bases each). Here the sequenced sample was normal lung tissue next to the tumor, taken at surgery. This CDR3 reads CASSRLGDGRGNIQYF. In DNA form, the CDR3 reads TGTGCCAGCTCGAGGTTAGGGGATGGGAGAGGAAACATTCAGTACTTC.